These 17 T cell receptor beta chains share one sample of origin, sequenced in a study of T cell changes during pregnancy in multiple sclerosis (dated by TCRdb to between 2019 and 2020). Library construction relied on the immunoSEQ multiplex PCR assay. Here the immuneACCESS table is served through TCRdb, limited to in-frame sequences with V and J called. Missing clones are a known gap in these copies; in checked studies unresolved V genes cover under half, and the rest lacks a known reason. This sample is represented by fewer than 65,000 clones; 91% of them were singletons. The ten largest account for about 2.2% of the sample. Sequencing used peripheral blood, obtained in the third trimester of pregnancy. These receptor sequences come from a female donor in good health, enrolled as a control in a pregnancy study.

The chain couples TRBV29-1 to TRBJ2-5, with 9 nucleotides matching TRBD2. The CDR3 loop spans 13 amino acids. Germline lookup yields CDR1 SQVTM and CDR2 ANQGSEA. V shed 5 bases, J shed 5 bases, and the junction held 6 bases outside the gene matches. CDR3 loop: CSVRGRAYETQYF. The CDR3 region has the DNA TGCAGCGTTCGCGGGAGGGCCTATGAGACCCAGTACTTC.

This clone appeared once. The rearrangement uses TRBV4-1 and TRBJ2-1; D perhaps matches TRBD2 (7 bases). The length of the CDR3 is 12 residues. Germline CDR1 MGHRA, CDR2 YSYEKL. V lost 4 bases and J 12 bases, leaving 13 bases between the germline ends. CDR3 DNA: TGCGCCAGCAGCCCCCCCGCGGGGGCGCAGTTCTTC. This sequence encodes CASSPPAGAQFF.

The chain has TRBV5-1 and TRBJ1-2, with D hard to call. This CDR3 is built from 13 residues. Germline V lookup: CDR1 SGHRS, CDR2 YFSETQ. Trimming shortened V by 0 bases and J by 5 bases, and 8 bases separated the two germline ends. The DNA of the CDR3 is TGCGCCAGCAGCTTGGCGGAGGCGTATGGCTACACCTTC. This codes for CASSLAEAYGYTF.

V and J are TRBV13 and TRBJ1-3, with a possible D match to TRBD1 (5 bases). The CDR3 is 16 amino acids. V was clipped by 5 bases and J by 4 bases, with 18 bases between them. Germline CDR1 is PRHDT and CDR2 is FYEKMQ (reference sequence). The CDR3, as DNA: TGTGCCAGCAGCCTATACCTCAGGGCAACGGGAAACACCATATATTTT. Its protein is CASSLYLRATGNTIYF.

The chain recombines TRBV5-1 with TRBJ2-2, with 11 bases aligning to TRBD2. This CDR3 has 16 residues. CDR1 SGHRS and CDR2 YFSETQ come from the germline V gene. V lost 0 bases to trimming and J lost 6 bases; unmatched junction nucleotides: 4. The CDR3 DNA follows: TGCGCCAGCAGCTTGGCGGCTAGCGGGAGGTCCGGGGAGCTGTTTTTT. Protein sequence: CASSLAASGRSGELFF.

The CDR3 region is CATRLAGRDTQYF. In DNA, the CDR3 is TGTGCCACTCGACTAGCGGGCCGGGATACGCAGTATTTT. V is TRBV15 and J is TRBJ2-3; 10 positions agree with TRBD2. The CDR3 loop spans 13 amino acids. Germline values: CDR1 LNHNV, CDR2 YYDKDF (reference sequence). V trimming: 9 bases; J trimming: 6 bases; junction bases outside the gene matches: 6.

This clone was found a few times. The chain carries TRBV9 and TRBJ1-3; TRBD1 matches at 8 bases. The CDR3 loop spans 19 amino acids. Germline lookup yields CDR1 SGDLS and CDR2 YYNGEE. V lost 9 bases and J lost 0; bases outside the gene matches: 20. CDR3 in amino acids: CATKRWDRNYYFSGNTIYF. The DNA for the CDR3 is TGTGCCACGAAAAGGTGGGACAGGAATTACTATTTCTCTGGAAACACCATATATTTT.

This clone was found a few times. This chain connects TRBV2 to TRBJ1-1; TRBD1 agrees at 7 bases. The CDR3 totals 17 residues. Germline CDR1 SNHLY, CDR2 FYNNEI. V lost 5 bases, J lost 0 bases, and 12 bases stayed unmatched. The CDR3 sequence: CASSPWTGRNMNTEAFF. CDR3 bases: TGTGCCAGCAGTCCTTGGACAGGAAGAAACATGAACACTGAAGCTTTCTTT. The whole variable domain, remainder taken from reference TRBV2 and TRBJ1-1, is EPEVTQTPSHQVTQMGQEVILRCVPISNHLYFYWYRQILGQKVEFLVSFYNNEISEKSEIFDDQFSVERPDGSNFTLKIRSTKLEDSAMYFCASSPWTGRNMNTEAFFGQGTRLTVV.

V gene TRBV19 combines with J gene TRBJ2-7; D possibly corresponds to TRBD2 (6 bases). Deletions cut 5 bases from V and 3 bases from J, with 14 bases between. CDR1 and CDR2 from the germline V gene are LNHDA and SQIVND (reference sequence). This CDR3 has 14 amino acids. The CDR3 protein is CASSQGLDYYEQYF. CDR3 coding DNA: TGTGCCAGTAGTCAGGGACTGGACTACTACGAGCAGTACTTC.

This clone was counted once. This chain connects TRBV7-9 to TRBJ2-1, with a tentative D call TRBD2 (5 bases). V shed 8 bases and J shed 9 bases, with 14 bases lying between them. The CDR3 runs 12 residues. Germline lookup yields CDR1 SEHNR and CDR2 FQNEAQ (reference sequence). The chain's CDR3 is CASGRESTEQFF. CDR3 bases: TGTGCCAGCGGAAGGGAGTCGACTGAGCAGTTCTTC.

The V call is TRBV28, the J call TRBJ2-7; no reliable D call. Trimming stripped 4 bases from V and 1 base from J, with 5 bases between. This CDR3 region has 12 residues. Germline values: CDR1 MDHEN, CDR2 SYDVKM. CDR3 DNA sequence: TGTGCCAGCAGTTCCCAGTCCTACGAGCAGTACTTC. It specifies CASSSQSYEQYF. Variable domain in full (rest from reference TRBV28 and TRBJ2-7): DVKVTQSSRYLVKRTGEKVFLECVQDMDHENMFWYRQDPGLGLRLIYFSYDVKMKEKGDIPEGYSVSREKKERFSLILESASTNQTSMYLCASSSQSYEQYFGPGTRLTVT.

This clone has only a few counts. V gene TRBV9 combines with J gene TRBJ1-1; D is undetermined. V dropped 1 base and J dropped 7 bases, with 14 bases sitting between them. CDR1 and CDR2 (germline): SGDLS, YYNGEE. The CDR3 is 14 residues long. Here the CDR3 reads CASSVTSWENEAFF. In nucleotides, the CDR3 is TGTGCCAGCAGCGTAACCTCATGGGAGAATGAAGCTTTCTTT.

The chain links TRBV30 to TRBJ1-3; 9 nucleotides agree with TRBD1. The ends lost 2 bases at V and 4 bases at J; junction bases unmatched: 3. Germline loops: CDR1 GTSNPN, CDR2 SVGIG (reference sequence). This CDR3 contains 14 residues. This CDR3 reads CAWSRGTGGNTIYF. DNA for the CDR3: TGTGCCTGGAGTCGAGGGACAGGGGGAAACACCATATATTTT.

The chain uses TRBV5-1 and TRBJ2-3, with no clear D. V was pared by 5 bases and J by 0 bases, with 10 bases between. This CDR3 spans 14 amino acids. Germline V gives CDR1 SGHRS, CDR2 YFSETQ. CDR3 loop: CASRPALSTDTQYF. The CDR3 DNA sequence: TGCGCCAGCAGGCCAGCGCTCAGCACAGATACGCAGTATTTT.

The chain employs TRBV6-1 and TRBJ1-5, with 8 positions matching TRBD1. This CDR3 has 13 residues. The V gene's germline CDR1 is MNHNS and CDR2 SASEGT. The J segment lost 6 bases and the V segment lost 7 bases, leaving 5 bases of the junction unmatched. CDR3 in DNA: TGTGCCAGCACCGACAGGGGCAGTCAGCCCCAGCATTTT. This codes for CASTDRGSQPQHF.

The chain combines TRBV5-5 with TRBJ2-3, with 12 bases lining up with TRBD1. V was clipped by 4 bases and J by 0 bases; unmatched bases: 9. This CDR3 comprises 18 residues. Germline CDR1 SGHKS, CDR2 YYEKEE (reference sequence). CDR3 loop: CASSPGTGGPHSTDTQYF. The DNA of the CDR3 is TGTGCCAGCAGCCCCGGGACAGGGGGCCCCCACAGCACAGATACGCAGTATTTT.

The chain links TRBV13 to TRBJ2-2, with TRBD2 matching over 9 bases. The CDR3 spans 16 residues. The V and J ends lost 4 bases and 5 bases, in that order; junction bases with no gene match: 8. Germline V gene sequence: CDR1 PRHDT, CDR2 FYEKMQ (reference sequence). Here the CDR3 DNA reads TGTGCCAGCAGCTCCAGCGGGGGGTATGAAACCGGGGAGCTGTTTTTT. Its protein product is CASSSSGGYETGELFF. Based on the CDR3 plus reference TRBV13 and TRBJ2-2, the full variable domain is AAGVIQSPRHLIKEKRETATLKCYPIPRHDTVYWYQQGPGQDPQFLISFYEKMQSDKGSIPDRFSAQQFSDYHSELNMSSLELGDSALYFCASSSSGGYETGELFFGEGSRLTVL.